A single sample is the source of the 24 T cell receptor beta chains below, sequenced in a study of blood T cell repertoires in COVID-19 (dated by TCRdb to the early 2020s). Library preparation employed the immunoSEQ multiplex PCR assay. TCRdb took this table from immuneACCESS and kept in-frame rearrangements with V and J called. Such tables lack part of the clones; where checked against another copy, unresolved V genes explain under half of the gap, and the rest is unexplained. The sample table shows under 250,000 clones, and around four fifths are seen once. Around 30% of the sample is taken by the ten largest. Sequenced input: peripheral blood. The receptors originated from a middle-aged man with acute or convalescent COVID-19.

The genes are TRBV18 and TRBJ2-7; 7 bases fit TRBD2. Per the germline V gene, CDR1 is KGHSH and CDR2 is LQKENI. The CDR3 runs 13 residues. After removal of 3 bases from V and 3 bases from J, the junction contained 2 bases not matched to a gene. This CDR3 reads CASSPASGYEQYF. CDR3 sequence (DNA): TGTGCCAGCTCACCGGCTAGCGGCTACGAGCAGTACTTC.

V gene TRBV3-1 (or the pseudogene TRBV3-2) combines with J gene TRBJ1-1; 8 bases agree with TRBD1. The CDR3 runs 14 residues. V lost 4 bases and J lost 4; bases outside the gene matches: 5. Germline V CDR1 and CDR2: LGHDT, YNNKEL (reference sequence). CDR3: CASSRTGTGTEAFF. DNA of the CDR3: TGTGCCAGCAGCCGGACAGGGACGGGCACTGAAGCTTTCTTT.

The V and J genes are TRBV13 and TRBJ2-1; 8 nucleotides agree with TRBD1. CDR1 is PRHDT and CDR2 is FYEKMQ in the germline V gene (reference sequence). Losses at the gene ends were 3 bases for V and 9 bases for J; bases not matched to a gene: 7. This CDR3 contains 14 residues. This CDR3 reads CASSFRTGKGEQFF. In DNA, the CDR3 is TGTGCCAGCAGCTTCCGGACAGGGAAGGGTGAGCAGTTCTTC.

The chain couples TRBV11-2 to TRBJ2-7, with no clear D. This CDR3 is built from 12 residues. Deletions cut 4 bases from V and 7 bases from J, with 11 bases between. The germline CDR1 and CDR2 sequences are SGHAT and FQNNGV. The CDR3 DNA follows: TGTGCCAGCAGCTCTACCCTTTATGAGCAGTACTTC. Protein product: CASSSTLYEQYF.

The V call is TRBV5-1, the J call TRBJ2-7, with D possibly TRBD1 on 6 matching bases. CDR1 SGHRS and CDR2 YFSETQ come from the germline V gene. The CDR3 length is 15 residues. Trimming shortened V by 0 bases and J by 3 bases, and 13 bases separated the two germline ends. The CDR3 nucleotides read TGCGCCAGCAGCTTGGCAGCAGGGGAACTCTACGAGCAGTACTTC. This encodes CASSLAAGELYEQYF.

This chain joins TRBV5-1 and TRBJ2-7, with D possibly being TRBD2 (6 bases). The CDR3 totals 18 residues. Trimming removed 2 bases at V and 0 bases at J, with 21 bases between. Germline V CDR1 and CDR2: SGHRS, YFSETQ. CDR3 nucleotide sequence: TGCGCCAGCAGCTTTAGACCGATGGGCGGGGAAAGCTCCTACGAGCAGTACTTC. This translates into CASSFRPMGGESSYEQYF.

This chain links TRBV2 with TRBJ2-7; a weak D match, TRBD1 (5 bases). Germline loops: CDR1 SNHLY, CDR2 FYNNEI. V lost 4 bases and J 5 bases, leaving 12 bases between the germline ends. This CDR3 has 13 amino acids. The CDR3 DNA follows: TGTGCCAGCAGTGTATTGCAGGGCCACGAGCAGTACTTC. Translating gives CASSVLQGHEQYF.

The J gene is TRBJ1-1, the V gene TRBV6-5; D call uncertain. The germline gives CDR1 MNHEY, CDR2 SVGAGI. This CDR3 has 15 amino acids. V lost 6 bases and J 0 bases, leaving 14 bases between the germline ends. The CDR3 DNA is TGTGCCAGCAGGCTCAGGCCCCCCATGAACACTGAAGCTTTCTTT. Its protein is CASRLRPPMNTEAFF.

DNA of the CDR3: TGTGCCAGCACCAAACAGGGACAAGGCGGCTATGGCTACACCTTC. Its translation: CASTKQGQGGYGYTF. The chain uses TRBV2 and TRBJ1-2, with D possibly being TRBD1 (6 bases). From germline, CDR1 is SNHLY and CDR2 FYNNEI. This CDR3 is 15 amino acids long. Trimming pared 7 bases from V and 4 bases from J, leaving 19 bases between.

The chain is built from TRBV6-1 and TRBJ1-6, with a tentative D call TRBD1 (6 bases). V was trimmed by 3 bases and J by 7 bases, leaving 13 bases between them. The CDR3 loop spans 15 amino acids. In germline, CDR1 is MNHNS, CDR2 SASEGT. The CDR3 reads CASSEHLRGNSPLHF. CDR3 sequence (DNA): TGTGCCAGCAGTGAGCACTTAAGGGGGAATTCACCCCTCCACTTT.

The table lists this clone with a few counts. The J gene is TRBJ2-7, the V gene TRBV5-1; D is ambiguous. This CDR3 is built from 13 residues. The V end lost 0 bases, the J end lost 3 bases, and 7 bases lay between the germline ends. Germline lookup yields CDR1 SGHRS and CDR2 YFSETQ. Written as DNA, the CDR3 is TGCGCCAGCAGCTTGGACAGCTACTACGAGCAGTACTTC. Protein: CASSLDSYYEQYF.

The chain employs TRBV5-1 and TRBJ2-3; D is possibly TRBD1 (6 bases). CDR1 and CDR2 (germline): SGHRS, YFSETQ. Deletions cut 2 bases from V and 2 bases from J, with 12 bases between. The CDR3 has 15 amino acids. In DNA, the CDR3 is TGCGCCAGCAGCTTTTTGGACAGTACCACAGATACGCAGTATTTT. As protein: CASSFLDSTTDTQYF.

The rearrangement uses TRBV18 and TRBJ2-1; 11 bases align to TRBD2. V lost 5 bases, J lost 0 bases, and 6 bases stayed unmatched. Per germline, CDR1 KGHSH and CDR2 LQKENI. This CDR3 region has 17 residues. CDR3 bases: TGTGCCAGCTCAAGTGGGACTAGCGGACTCTCCTACAATGAGCAGTTCTTC. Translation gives CASSSGTSGLSYNEQFF.

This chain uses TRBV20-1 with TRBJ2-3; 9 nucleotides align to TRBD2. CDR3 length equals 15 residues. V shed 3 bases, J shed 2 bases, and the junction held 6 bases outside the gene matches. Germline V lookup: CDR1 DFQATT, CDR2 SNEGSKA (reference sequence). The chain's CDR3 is CSASLAGIHTDTQYF. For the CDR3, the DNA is TGCAGTGCTAGTCTAGCGGGAATACACACAGATACGCAGTATTTT.

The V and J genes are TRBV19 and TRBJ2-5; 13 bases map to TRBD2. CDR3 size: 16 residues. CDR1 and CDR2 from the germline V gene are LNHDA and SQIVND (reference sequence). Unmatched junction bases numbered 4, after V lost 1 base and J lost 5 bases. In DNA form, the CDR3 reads TGTGCCAGTAGTATAGCCCGGACTAGCGGGAGCGAGACCCAGTACTTC. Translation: CASSIARTSGSETQYF.

The CDR3 DNA reads TGTGCCAGCAGCGTCGGCGGGAGGGCCTATGAGCAGTTCTTC. It translates to CASSVGGRAYEQFF. The chain couples TRBV9 to TRBJ2-1; TRBD2 agrees at 9 bases. The CDR3 length is 14 residues. The germline V gene has CDR1 SGDLS and CDR2 YYNGEE. The J segment lost 8 bases and the V segment lost 2 bases, leaving 5 bases of the junction unmatched.

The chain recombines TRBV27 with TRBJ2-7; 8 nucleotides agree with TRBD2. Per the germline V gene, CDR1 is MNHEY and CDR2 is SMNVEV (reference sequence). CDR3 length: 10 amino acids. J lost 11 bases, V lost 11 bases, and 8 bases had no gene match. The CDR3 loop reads CAAGGLLKYF. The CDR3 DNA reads TGTGCCGCGGGGGGCCTACTGAAGTACTTC.

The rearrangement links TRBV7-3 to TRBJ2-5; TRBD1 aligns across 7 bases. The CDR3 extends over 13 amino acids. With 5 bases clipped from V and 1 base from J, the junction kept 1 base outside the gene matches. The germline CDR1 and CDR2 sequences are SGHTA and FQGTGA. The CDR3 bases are TGTGCCAGCAGCCGGACAGGCCAAGAGACCCAGTACTTC. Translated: CASSRTGQETQYF.

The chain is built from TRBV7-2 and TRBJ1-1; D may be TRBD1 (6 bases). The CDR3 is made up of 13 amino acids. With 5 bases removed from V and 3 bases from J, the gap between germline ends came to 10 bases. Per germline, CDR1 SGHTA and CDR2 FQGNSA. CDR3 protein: CASSPGVYTEAFF. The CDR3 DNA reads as TGTGCCAGCAGCCCAGGGGTTTACACTGAAGCTTTCTTT.

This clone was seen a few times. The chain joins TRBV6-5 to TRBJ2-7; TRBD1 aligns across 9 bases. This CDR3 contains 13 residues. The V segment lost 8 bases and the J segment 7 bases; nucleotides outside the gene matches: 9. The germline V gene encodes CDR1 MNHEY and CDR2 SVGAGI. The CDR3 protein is CASAGTGLMEQYF. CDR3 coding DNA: TGTGCCAGCGCCGGGACAGGGCTCATGGAGCAGTACTTC.

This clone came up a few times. DNA for the CDR3: TGTGCCAGCAGGAGACAGACGGATCAGCCCCAGCATTTT. Its protein is CASRRQTDQPQHF. V is TRBV6-5 and J is TRBJ1-5; possibly TRBD1 for D (5 bases). The CDR3 extends over 13 amino acids. V was clipped by 6 bases and J by 5 bases, with 11 bases between them. The germline V gene has CDR1 MNHEY and CDR2 SVGAGI.

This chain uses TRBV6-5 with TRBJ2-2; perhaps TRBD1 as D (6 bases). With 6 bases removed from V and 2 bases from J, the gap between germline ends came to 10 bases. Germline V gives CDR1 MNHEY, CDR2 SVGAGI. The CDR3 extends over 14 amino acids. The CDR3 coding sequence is TGTGCCAGCAGGGCAGGGGAAAACACCGGGGAGCTGTTTTTT. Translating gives CASRAGENTGELFF.

The CDR3 DNA reads as TGTGCCAGCAGCTTAAGGAGGGGAAGGGACACTGAAGCTTTCTTT. Protein sequence: CASSLRRGRDTEAFF. The gene calls are TRBV7-8 and TRBJ1-1; D is perhaps TRBD1 (5 bases). The germline V and J ends were trimmed by 2 bases and 3 bases, with 13 bases remaining between them. This CDR3 comprises 15 residues. Germline assignment: CDR1 SGHVS and CDR2 FQNEAQ.

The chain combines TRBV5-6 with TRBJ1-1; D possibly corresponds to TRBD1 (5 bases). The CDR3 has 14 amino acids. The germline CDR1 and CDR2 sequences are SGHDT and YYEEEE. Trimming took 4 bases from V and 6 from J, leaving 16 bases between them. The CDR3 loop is CASSRGVSGAEAFF. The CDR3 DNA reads TGTGCCAGCAGCCGGGGGGTCTCGGGCGCTGAAGCTTTCTTT.